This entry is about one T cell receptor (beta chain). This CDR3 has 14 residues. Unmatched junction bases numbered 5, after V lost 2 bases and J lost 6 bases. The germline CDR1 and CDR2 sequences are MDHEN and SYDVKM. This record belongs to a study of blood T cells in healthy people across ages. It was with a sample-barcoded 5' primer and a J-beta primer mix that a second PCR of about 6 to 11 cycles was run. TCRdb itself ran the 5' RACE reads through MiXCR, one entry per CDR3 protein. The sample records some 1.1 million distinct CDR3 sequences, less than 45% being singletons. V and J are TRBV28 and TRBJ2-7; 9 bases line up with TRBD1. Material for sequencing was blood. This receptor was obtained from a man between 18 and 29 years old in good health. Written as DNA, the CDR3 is TGTGCCAGCAGTTTACCCTCGGACAGGGGCGAGCAGTACTTC. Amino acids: CASSLPSDRGEQYF.